This T cell receptor (beta chain) is drawn from a study of T cell responses to AZD1222 COVID-19 vaccine. CDR1 and CDR2 (germline): SGHNT, YYREEE (reference sequence). This CDR3 comprises 12 residues. Trimming shortened V by 5 bases and J by 4 bases, and 4 bases separated the two germline ends. To note about this clone: Its matching antigen is unknown.

Whole-study findings and limits: Dominant at 160-218 and 743-854, vaccine-associated CD4 TCRs also spanned spike.

Clones were sequenced by immunoSEQ multiplex PCR, and TCRdb holds only the in-frame ones, with some missing. The top ten clones hold 1.1% of a sample with 100,000 to 150,000 clones, around 92% of them seen once. The sample consisted of peripheral blood, taken on day 0 of AZD1222 vaccination. This TCR was sampled from an adult in good health. The V gene is TRBV5-4, the J gene TRBJ1-6; no reliable D call. The CDR3 nucleotides read TGTGCCAGCAGTCAGTATAATTCACCCCTCCACTTT. This codes for CASSQYNSPLHF.